Listed below are T cell receptor beta chains from one sample, sequenced in a study of T cells in Graves' hyperthyroidism and ophthalmopathy. TCRdb processed the multiplex PCR reads anew with MiXCR; each CDR3 protein has one entry. This repertoire shows 450,000 to 650,000 distinct CDR3 sequences, 14% found once; its top ten account for over 6%. Sequencing was performed on blood. These receptors were taken from a young woman with Graves' ophthalmopathy. CDR3s include the opening cysteine and the closing phenylalanine or tryptophan. Fields, in order: clone size, J gene, D gene, V gene, CDR3 protein. A D gene is named only where the DNA matches it firmly. Expanded clones are given a class, and other clones once, few, many or no size at all.

size: NA
J: TRBJ1-6
D: NA
V: TRBV7-9
CDR3: CASSDREWSPLHF

size: NA
J: TRBJ2-1
D: NA
V: TRBV11-1
CDR3: CASSFGVEQFF

size: many
J: TRBJ1-2
D: NA
V: TRBV12-3/TRBV12-4
CDR3: CASRLDGSYGYTF

size: many
J: TRBJ2-1
D: TRBD1
V: TRBV12-3/TRBV12-4
CDR3: CASSPGTGGVFDEQFF

size: many
J: TRBJ2-7
D: TRBD1
V: TRBV3-1
CDR3: CASSQDGGQIAYEQYF

size: many
J: TRBJ2-3
D: TRBD1
V: TRBV5-1
CDR3: CASSWAPGQPTDTQYF

size: NA
J: TRBJ1-5
D: TRBD1
V: TRBV20-1
CDR3: CSASTPDRGGQPQHF

size: few
J: TRBJ2-6
D: NA
V: TRBV4-3
CDR3: CASSPSRYGAENSGANVLTF

size: many
J: TRBJ2-2
D: NA
V: TRBV11-2
CDR3: CASSLEEVGELFF

size: many
J: TRBJ1-1
D: TRBD1
V: TRBV11-2
CDR3: CASSLEPPDRGYTEAFF

size: many
J: TRBJ2-3
D: NA
V: TRBV7-3
CDR3: CASSLGLEADTQYF

size: many
J: TRBJ2-3
D: TRBD2
V: TRBV3-1
CDR3: CASSQGARSGVTDTQYF

size: few
J: TRBJ2-1
D: NA
V: TRBV6-1
CDR3: CASSTGSKYNEQFF

size: NA
J: TRBJ1-1
D: NA
V: TRBV10-2
CDR3: CASSGWSEAFF

size: many
J: TRBJ1-2
D: NA
V: TRBV5-5
CDR3: CASSTPGTVYGYTF

size: NA
J: TRBJ2-2
D: TRBD1
V: TRBV27
CDR3: CASSFSGTGNTGELFF

size: NA
J: NA
D: TRBD2
V: TRBV5-5
CDR3: CASSLVSGRPLNEQYF

size: many
J: TRBJ1-4
D: TRBD1
V: TRBV3-1
CDR3: CASSQADRELFF

size: many
J: TRBJ1-1
D: NA
V: TRBV2
CDR3: CASRGDGAEAFF